The 31 T cell receptor beta chains reported below all come from one sample, sequenced in a study of cytomegalovirus exposure and HLA in healthy donors. PCR used 60 Vbeta primers and 13 Jbeta primers. This table comes from immunoSEQ multiplex PCR, and its TCRdb copy is limited to in-frame clones, with some not included. The sample lists roughly 120,000 clones, approximately 72% seen once, with approximately 8.2% in the top ten. Specimen: PBMCs. Every receptor here comes from a woman in her 40s in good health and CMV-seropositive.

The chain couples TRBV7-9 to TRBJ1-1, with D tentatively TRBD1 (5 bases). Germline CDR1 and CDR2: SEHNR and FQNEAQ (reference sequence). The CDR3 has 14 amino acids. V was cut by 4 bases and J by 8 bases, with 17 bases left in between. CDR3 coding DNA: TGTGCCAGCAGCTCATTCGGGGGAGTAGAAGAAGCTTTCTTT. Encoded protein: CASSSFGGVEEAFF.

The V and J genes are TRBV7-3 and TRBJ2-2, with a possible D match to TRBD1 (5 bases). CDR1 is SGHTA and CDR2 is FQGTGA in the germline V gene. This CDR3 comprises 13 residues. Trimming cost V 4 bases and J 4 bases, with 7 bases left between them. CDR3 sequence (DNA): TGTGCCAGCAGCTGGCAGGGCACCGGGGAGCTGTTTTTT. This encodes CASSWQGTGELFF.

The CDR3 loop is CASSGTGGYEQYF. As DNA, the CDR3 is TGTGCCAGCAGTGGGACAGGGGGCTACGAGCAGTACTTC. The V call is TRBV27, the J call TRBJ2-7; TRBD1 aligns across 11 bases. Germline V lookup: CDR1 MNHEY, CDR2 SMNVEV (reference sequence). CDR3 length: 13 residues. V gave up 5 bases and J gave up 3 bases; unmatched junction bases: 0.

This clone was observed a handful of times. The rearrangement joins TRBV5-5 to TRBJ1-1; 8 nucleotides match TRBD1. Germline values: CDR1 SGHKS, CDR2 YYEKEE (reference sequence). The junction had 6 bases not matched to a gene; V was cut back by 4 bases and J by 4 bases. CDR3 size: 14 residues. This CDR3 is CASSTGQGGTEAFF. The CDR3 DNA follows: TGTGCCAGCAGCACTGGACAGGGTGGCACTGAAGCTTTCTTT.

The chain has TRBV5-6 and TRBJ1-3, with D unresolved. V was pared by 3 bases and J by 6 bases, with 13 bases between. The CDR3 extends over 14 amino acids. In germline, CDR1 is SGHDT, CDR2 YYEEEE. The CDR3 DNA follows: TGTGCCAGCAGCTCAGGATTAAGAGAAAACACCATATATTTT. This encodes CASSSGLRENTIYF. Filled out from reference TRBV5-6 and TRBJ1-3, the complete variable domain reads DAGVTQSPTHLIKTRGQQVTLRCSPKSGHDTVSWYQQALGQGPQFIFQYYEEEERQRGNFPDRFSGHQFPNYSSELNVNALLLGDSALYLCASSSGLRENTIYFGEGSWLTVV.

The V gene is TRBV5-1, the J gene TRBJ1-1; 8 bases line up with TRBD1. Germline loops: CDR1 SGHRS, CDR2 YFSETQ. This CDR3 comprises 18 residues. V was pared by 1 base and J by 0 bases, with 11 bases of the junction left unmatched. DNA for the CDR3: TGCGCCAGCAGCTTGAATTTTGTGACCAGGGGGCTGAACACTGAAGCTTTCTTT. Amino acids: CASSLNFVTRGLNTEAFF. Filled out from reference TRBV5-1 and TRBJ1-1, the complete variable domain reads KAGVTQTPRYLIKTRGQQVTLSCSPISGHRSVSWYQQTPGQGLQFLFEYFSETQRNKGNFPGRFSGRQFSNSRSEMNVSTLELGDSALYLCASSLNFVTRGLNTEAFFGQGTRLTVV.

The chain has TRBV6-6 and TRBJ2-3, with 8 bases aligning to TRBD1. This CDR3 region has 15 residues. V was clipped by 2 bases and J by 4 bases; unmatched bases: 5. CDR1 is MNHNY and CDR2 is SVGAGI in the germline V gene (reference sequence). CDR3 bases: TGTGCCAGCAGTTACATAGGACAGGGATCAGATACGCAGTATTTT. The encoded protein is CASSYIGQGSDTQYF.

The chain has TRBV2 and TRBJ1-2; no reliable D call. The CDR3 extends over 13 amino acids. V was trimmed by 3 bases and J by 8 bases, leaving 13 bases between them. The germline gives CDR1 SNHLY, CDR2 FYNNEI. The CDR3 loop is CASSDNRRYGYTF. In DNA, the CDR3 is TGTGCCAGCAGTGATAACAGACGGTACGGCTACACCTTC.

The chain has TRBV5-8 and TRBJ1-1; 12 bases are a match to TRBD1. The CDR3 runs 18 residues. V gave up 7 bases and J gave up 2 bases; unmatched junction bases: 15. CDR1 SGHTS and CDR2 YDEGEE come from the germline V gene. In nucleotides, the CDR3 is TGTGCCAGCGGCTGGGCCCGGGACAGGGGGCTCCCAAACACTGAAGCTTTCTTT. Translation: CASGWARDRGLPNTEAFF.

The chain couples TRBV7-9 to TRBJ1-2, with D hard to call. V was cut by 4 bases and J by 2 bases, with 8 bases left in between. CDR1 is SEHNR, CDR2 FQNEAQ, per germline (reference sequence). This CDR3 region has 13 residues. The DNA for the CDR3 is TGTGCCAGCAGCTCTGAGGGAAACTATGGCTACACCTTC. Translation gives CASSSEGNYGYTF.

The table lists this clone with a count of one. The gene calls are TRBV19 and TRBJ1-1, with 9 bases fitting TRBD1. Germline V gene lookup returns CDR1 LNHDA and CDR2 SQIVND (reference sequence). This CDR3 is 15 amino acids long. V lost 5 bases and J lost 3; bases outside the gene matches: 7. The CDR3 nucleotides are TGTGCCAGTAGTGTAAACAGGGGGCTTCACACTGAAGCTTTCTTT. This translates into CASSVNRGLHTEAFF.

Details on this clone: At the DNA level, this CDR3 is encoded by other sequences in the same sample as well. This sequence joins TRBV18 and TRBJ1-1; TRBD1 might be the D (5 bases). In germline, CDR1 is KGHSH, CDR2 LQKENI. The V end was cut by 3 bases, the J end by 3 bases, with 8 bases between. CDR3 size: 13 residues. In DNA, the CDR3 is TGTGCCAGCTCACCTGGACAAGACACTGAAGCTTTCTTT. Translated, it gives CASSPGQDTEAFF.

The chain recombines TRBV20-1 with TRBJ1-2; weak D call: TRBD1 (5 bases). The length of the CDR3 is 11 residues. Trimming pared 5 bases from V and 3 bases from J, leaving 7 bases between. Germline V gene data show CDR1 as DFQATT and CDR2 as SNEGSKA (reference sequence). The CDR3: CSAPTDYGYTF. In DNA form, the CDR3 reads TGCAGTGCTCCGACAGACTATGGCTACACCTTC.

A single count supports this clone. The chain links TRBV20-1 to TRBJ1-1; no firm D call. The length of the CDR3 is 11 residues. V was trimmed by 5 bases and J by 7 bases, leaving 11 bases between them. Germline CDR1 and CDR2: DFQATT and SNEGSKA (reference sequence). The CDR3 sequence is CSAPEQVEAFF. DNA of the CDR3: TGCAGTGCTCCAGAGCAGGTTGAAGCTTTCTTT.

The chain has TRBV2 and TRBJ1-4; maybe TRBD1 (6 bases). Between the trimmed V and J ends, which lost 1 base and 8 bases, there was a span of 11 bases. There are 14 residues in the CDR3. The germline CDR1 and CDR2 sequences are SNHLY and FYNNEI. The chain's CDR3 is CASSEVRGVEKLFF. Written as DNA, the CDR3 is TGTGCCAGCAGTGAAGTCAGGGGAGTAGAAAAACTGTTTTTT.

The chain is built from TRBV18 and TRBJ1-1; 9 bases agree with TRBD1. V was pared by 6 bases and J by 1 base, with 0 bases of the junction left unmatched. This CDR3 spans 13 amino acids. Looked up from germline, CDR1 is KGHSH and CDR2 is LQKENI. The CDR3 coding sequence is TGTGCCAGCTCGGGACAGGGGAACACTGAAGCTTTCTTT. Residues: CASSGQGNTEAFF.

The V and J genes are TRBV19 and TRBJ2-5; 8 nucleotides match TRBD2. The germline gives CDR1 LNHDA, CDR2 SQIVND (reference sequence). The trim removed 2 bases at V and 5 bases at J, leaving 7 bases unmatched. This CDR3 comprises 15 residues. The CDR3 protein is CASSITRGGSETQYF. The CDR3 DNA is TGTGCCAGTAGTATAACCCGGGGGGGATCGGAGACCCAGTACTTC.

The rearrangement links TRBV11-1 to TRBJ1-2; 9 nucleotides match TRBD1. The trim removed 2 bases at V and 7 bases at J, leaving 8 bases unmatched. This CDR3 comprises 15 residues. Germline V gene data show CDR1 as SGHAT and CDR2 as FQDESV (reference sequence). The CDR3 loop is CASSLTGGASVGYTF. The CDR3 DNA reads TGTGCCAGCAGCTTAACAGGGGGCGCCTCGGTTGGCTACACCTTC.

Here the CDR3 reads CASSLGGQGSLHEQFF. DNA of the CDR3: TGTGCCAGCAGCTTGGGTGGACAGGGTAGCCTCCATGAGCAGTTCTTC. The rearrangement joins TRBV5-6 to TRBJ2-1, with 8 nucleotides matching TRBD1. The CDR3 totals 16 residues. Germline CDR1 reads SGHDT; CDR2 reads YYEEEE. The V and J ends lost 0 bases and 8 bases, in that order; junction bases with no gene match: 10.

The J gene is TRBJ1-6, the V gene TRBV5-1; D gene unclear. Germline V gives CDR1 SGHRS, CDR2 YFSETQ. V gave up 2 bases and J gave up 7 bases, with 7 bases separating them. The CDR3 consists of 13 residues. In DNA form, the CDR3 reads TGCGCCAGCAGCTTTACAGTAAATTCACCCCTCCACTTT. Translated, it gives CASSFTVNSPLHF.

J is TRBJ1-1 and V is TRBV7-3; D perhaps matches TRBD1 (6 bases). The CDR3 has 13 residues. Germline V gene data show CDR1 as SGHTA and CDR2 as FQGTGA. V lost 5 bases to trimming and J lost 8 bases, with 15 bases between them. CDR3 amino acids: CASSTQGNLEAFF. As DNA, the CDR3 is TGTGCCAGCAGCACACAGGGAAACCTCGAAGCTTTCTTT.

The gene calls are TRBV5-6 and TRBJ2-7; the D is unclear. The CDR3 sequence is 12 residues long. CDR1 is SGHDT and CDR2 is YYEEEE in the germline V gene. Trimming stripped 1 base from V and 9 bases from J, with 11 bases between. Written as DNA, the CDR3 is TGTGCCAGCAGCTTGAGAAAGTCGGGGCAGTACTTC. This encodes CASSLRKSGQYF.

This clone has only a few counts. The rearrangement joins TRBV19 to TRBJ1-5; no firm D call. Trimming took off 3 bases at V and 4 bases at J, with 13 bases between the two ends. The CDR3 has 15 amino acids. Germline-derived CDR1 and CDR2 are LNHDA and SQIVND (reference sequence). CDR3 DNA sequence: TGTGCCAGTAGTATCCAGCCTGAGGGTAATCAGCCCCAGCATTTT. This gives the protein CASSIQPEGNQPQHF.

The gene calls are TRBV18 and TRBJ1-5; maybe TRBD1 (6 bases). Between the trimmed V and J ends, which lost 3 bases and 7 bases, there was a span of 13 bases. CDR1 and CDR2 from the germline V gene are KGHSH and LQKENI. The CDR3 is 14 amino acids. CDR3 loop: CASSPTGQEQPQHF. As DNA, the CDR3 is TGTGCCAGCTCACCTACAGGGCAGGAGCAGCCCCAGCATTTT. Based on the CDR3 plus reference TRBV18 and TRBJ1-5, the full variable domain is NAGVMQNPRHLVRRRGQEARLRCSPMKGHSHVYWYRQLPEEGLKFMVYLQKENIIDESGMPKERFSAEFPKEGPSILRIQQVVRGDSAAYFCASSPTGQEQPQHFGDGTRLSIL.

The chain uses TRBV7-2 and TRBJ2-7; 7 nucleotides align to TRBD1. With V trimmed by 2 bases and J by 4 bases, 8 bases remained unmatched. Per the germline V gene, CDR1 is SGHTA and CDR2 is FQGNSA. The CDR3 has 15 amino acids. CDR3 protein: CASSLRGQLNYEQYF. CDR3 bases: TGTGCCAGCAGCTTAAGGGGACAGCTAAATTACGAGCAGTACTTC.

This chain uses TRBV11-2 with TRBJ2-4, with 14 bases fitting TRBD2. V trimming: 5 bases; J trimming: 8 bases; junction bases outside the gene matches: 5. This CDR3 spans 15 amino acids. Germline CDR1 SGHAT, CDR2 FQNNGV. CDR3 loop: CASSPTSGGGYIQYF. The CDR3 nucleotides read TGTGCCAGCAGCCCGACTAGCGGGGGGGGTTACATTCAGTACTTC.

There are a few counts of this clone. The gene calls are TRBV4-3 and TRBJ2-3; a possible D gene is TRBD2 (5 bases). The CDR3 is 16 amino acids. The germline V gene has CDR1 LGHNA and CDR2 YSLEER. Trimming removed 5 bases at V and 0 bases at J, with 15 bases between. The CDR3 loop reads CASSVSAFSSTDTQYF. CDR3 DNA sequence: TGCGCCAGCAGCGTTAGCGCCTTCTCTAGCACAGATACGCAGTATTTT.

V and J are TRBV7-2 and TRBJ2-7; possibly TRBD2 for D (5 bases). V lost 1 base and J 8 bases, leaving 12 bases between the germline ends. Germline CDR1 and CDR2: SGHTA and FQGNSA. The CDR3 is 13 residues long. The CDR3 coding sequence is TGTGCCAGCAGCTTAGTGAGGGTCGATCAGCAGTACTTC. As protein: CASSLVRVDQQYF. The full variable domain, rest sourced from reference TRBV7-2 and TRBJ2-7, is GAGVSQSPSNKVTEKGKDVELRCDPISGHTALYWYRQSLGQGLEFLIYFQGNSAPDKSGLPSDRFSAERTGGSVSTLTIQRTQQEDSAVYLCASSLVRVDQQYFGPGTRLTVT.

The chain employs TRBV4-1 and TRBJ2-5; a weak D match, TRBD1 (5 bases). Per the germline V gene, CDR1 is MGHRA and CDR2 is YSYEKL. The V and J ends lost 1 base and 5 bases respectively, with 14 bases between them. The CDR3 contains 15 residues. CDR3 protein: CASSQGIGVLETQYF. In DNA form, the CDR3 reads TGCGCCAGCAGCCAAGGCATAGGGGTACTGGAGACCCAGTACTTC.

V gene TRBV27 combines with J gene TRBJ1-1; D might be TRBD1 (5 bases). The CDR3 spans 14 residues. The V end lost 2 bases, the J end lost 1 base, and 8 bases lay between the germline ends. CDR1 and CDR2 (germline): MNHEY, SMNVEV (reference sequence). CDR3 sequence: CASSLRQRNTEAFF. CDR3 sequence (DNA): TGTGCCAGCAGTTTAAGACAGCGGAACACTGAAGCTTTCTTT.

This clone was recorded only once. The rearrangement links TRBV18 to TRBJ2-1; D gene uncertain. This CDR3 is built from 12 residues. V lost 3 bases, J lost 7 bases, and 7 bases lay in between. The germline V gene has CDR1 KGHSH and CDR2 LQKENI. CDR3 DNA sequence: TGTGCCAGCTCACCCCCCCGGAATGAGCAGTTCTTC. Its protein product is CASSPPRNEQFF.